One sample yielded the 15 T cell receptor beta chains listed below, sequenced in a study of cytomegalovirus exposure and HLA in healthy donors. Primers for the PCR totalled 60 Vbeta and 13 Jbeta. Data came from immunoSEQ multiplex PCR; TCRdb stores just in-frame clones and leaves some out. In the table there are about 160,000 clones, more than 65% of which are singletons. The sequencing input was PBMCs. These TCRs come from a young man in good health and CMV-seronegative.

The chain combines TRBV11-2 with TRBJ2-6; no firm D call. V lost 5 bases and J 3 bases, leaving 11 bases between the germline ends. The CDR3 consists of 15 residues. Germline CDR1 and CDR2: SGHAT and FQNNGV. CDR3 bases: TGTGCCAGCAGCCCCTCTCTAGGTGGGGCCAACGTCCTGACTTTC. Its translation: CASSPSLGGANVLTF.

The chain has TRBV7-9 and TRBJ1-2; D gene uncertain. V shed 3 bases and J shed 2 bases, with 7 bases lying between them. Germline CDR1 reads SEHNR; CDR2 reads FQNEAQ (reference sequence). This CDR3 region has 13 residues. CDR3 protein: CASSFGANYGYTF. The CDR3 DNA reads as TGTGCCAGCAGCTTTGGAGCGAACTATGGCTACACCTTC.

The CDR3 loop is CASSPRLAGGLYEQYF. The CDR3 region has the DNA TGTGCCAGTAGTCCTCGACTAGCGGGAGGATTGTACGAGCAGTACTTC. The chain couples TRBV19 to TRBJ2-7, with TRBD2 matching over 13 bases. V shed 5 bases and J 4 bases; nucleotides not matched to a gene: 8. The CDR3 runs 16 residues. The V gene's germline CDR1 is LNHDA and CDR2 SQIVND (reference sequence).

This rearrangement joins TRBV19 to TRBJ1-3; 9 nucleotides align to TRBD1. Germline V gene data show CDR1 as LNHDA and CDR2 as SQIVND (reference sequence). The CDR3 has 14 residues. Losses at the gene ends were 5 bases for V and 7 bases for J; bases not matched to a gene: 6. The CDR3 nucleotides read TGTGCCAGTAGTCCGGGGACAGGGACGAACACCATATATTTT. This encodes CASSPGTGTNTIYF.

V and J are TRBV2 and TRBJ1-4; TRBD1 agrees at 8 bases. The V gene end was trimmed by 8 bases and the J gene end by 5 bases; junction bases not matched to a gene: 7. The CDR3 loop spans 14 amino acids. From germline, CDR1 is SNHLY and CDR2 FYNNEI. CDR3 sequence (DNA): TGTGCCAGCTGCCCCCGACAGGGGAATGAAAAACTGTTTTTT. Translated: CASCPRQGNEKLFF.

This chain links TRBV10-3 with TRBJ1-5, with D unresolved. V dropped 2 bases and J dropped 4 bases, with 9 bases sitting between them. CDR1 is ENHRY and CDR2 is SYGVKD in the germline V gene. The CDR3 loop spans 14 amino acids. The CDR3 loop is CAISEEDLNQPQHF. The CDR3 nucleotides are TGTGCCATCAGTGAGGAAGACTTAAATCAGCCCCAGCATTTT.

This sequence joins TRBV5-1 and TRBJ2-1; 9 nucleotides line up with TRBD2. V lost 3 bases, J lost 4 bases, and 14 bases stayed unmatched. The CDR3 covers 18 residues. Germline V CDR1 and CDR2: SGHRS, YFSETQ. The DNA for the CDR3 is TGCGCCAGCAGCTCCCCTCTATTGGGCGGGAGGGAATACAATGAGCAGTTCTTC. Protein: CASSSPLLGGREYNEQFF.

The J gene is TRBJ1-5, the V gene TRBV10-1, with TRBD1 matching 9 bases. The germline V gene has CDR1 WNHNN and CDR2 SYGVQD (reference sequence). This CDR3 is built from 13 residues. The J segment lost 4 bases and the V segment lost 10 bases, leaving 5 bases of the junction unmatched. The CDR3 sequence is CATSTGGNQPQHF. CDR3 bases: TGCGCCACTTCGACAGGGGGGAATCAGCCCCAGCATTTT.

V and J are TRBV28 and TRBJ1-5; TRBD1 aligns across 10 bases. This CDR3 is 16 amino acids long. Germline V gene data show CDR1 as MDHEN and CDR2 as SYDVKM. The junction had 5 bases not matched to a gene; V was cut back by 5 bases and J by 1 base. CDR3 in amino acids: CASSTPGQGSNQPQHF. CDR3 DNA: TGTGCCAGCAGTACTCCGGGACAGGGGAGCAATCAGCCCCAGCATTTT.

This clone was seen more than once but under ten times. V gene TRBV19 combines with J gene TRBJ2-5; 10 positions agree with TRBD1. Germline lookup yields CDR1 LNHDA and CDR2 SQIVND (reference sequence). The V and J ends lost 5 bases and 5 bases, in that order; junction bases with no gene match: 5. The CDR3 length is 14 residues. The CDR3 DNA sequence: TGTGCCAGTAGTCTGACAGGGGGCCTTGAGACCCAGTACTTC. Its translation is CASSLTGGLETQYF. Full variable domain (missing parts from reference TRBV19 and TRBJ2-5): DGGITQSPKYLFRKEGQNVTLSCEQNLNHDAMYWYRQDPGQGLRLIYYSQIVNDFQKGDIAEGYSVSREKKESFPLTVTSAQKNPTAFYLCASSLTGGLETQYFGPGTRLLVL.

This clone was counted a single time. The chain has TRBV27 and TRBJ2-7, with 7 nucleotides matching TRBD2. V gave up 8 bases and J gave up 2 bases; unmatched junction bases: 6. The CDR3 is 13 residues long. Looked up from germline, CDR1 is MNHEY and CDR2 is SMNVEV (reference sequence). CDR3 DNA: TGTGCCAGCGGGGGGGAGTCCGCCTACGAGCAGTACTTC. Translating it yields CASGGESAYEQYF.

V is TRBV7-3 and J is TRBJ2-1; TRBD2 matches 9 bases. Germline V CDR1 and CDR2: SGHTA, FQGTGA. Unmatched junction bases numbered 5, after V lost 5 bases and J lost 9 bases. The CDR3 is 13 residues long. CDR3 sequence: CASSLGLAGEQFF. In DNA, the CDR3 is TGTGCCAGCAGCCTGGGACTAGCTGGTGAGCAGTTCTTC.

The CDR3 region is CASSVVGGSDTQYF. As DNA, the CDR3 is TGTGCCAGCAGCGTAGTGGGAGGGAGTGATACGCAGTATTTT. The V gene is TRBV9, the J gene TRBJ2-3, with TRBD2 matching 7 bases. J lost 6 bases, V lost 0 bases, and 4 bases had no gene match. CDR1 SGDLS and CDR2 YYNGEE come from the germline V gene. This CDR3 comprises 14 residues. Full variable domain (missing parts from reference TRBV9 and TRBJ2-3): DSGVTQTPKHLITATGQRVTLRCSPRSGDLSVYWYQQSLDQGLQFLIQYYNGEERAKGNILERFSAQQFPDLHSELNLSSLELGDSALYFCASSVVGGSDTQYFGPGTRLTVL.

The genes are TRBV30 and TRBJ1-3, with 7 bases matching TRBD1. With 2 bases clipped from V and 2 bases from J, the junction kept 6 bases outside the gene matches. This CDR3 is 15 amino acids long. Germline V gene data show CDR1 as GTSNPN and CDR2 as SVGIG (reference sequence). CDR3 residues: CAWSHRGPPGNTIYF. The DNA for the CDR3 is TGTGCCTGGAGTCACAGGGGACCACCTGGAAACACCATATATTTT.

The V and J genes are TRBV5-1 and TRBJ2-5; 8 bases are a match to TRBD1. The CDR3 has 17 residues. Trimming at V came to 0 bases and at J to 4 bases, leaving 11 bases not matched to a gene. Germline lookup yields CDR1 SGHRS and CDR2 YFSETQ. CDR3 region: CASSLGTRDRGGETQYF. CDR3 sequence (DNA): TGCGCCAGCAGCTTGGGGACCCGAGACAGGGGAGGAGAGACCCAGTACTTC.